The present TCR beta chain was sequenced within a study of regulatory T cells in long-lasting Graves disease. Study details: Recently diagnosed Graves' patients had received antithyroid drugs for under 3 months.

Library construction for TCR beta used iRepertoire HTBI primers and Arm-PCR of CDR3 regions. TCRdb reanalysed the multiplex PCR reads using MiXCR and keeps one entry per CDR3 protein. Of roughly 420,000 distinct CDR3 sequences listed, roughly 17% are singletons. This clonotype was seen at least ten times. Time point noted: newly diagnosed GD, antithyroid drugs for less than 3 months. The TCR library was made from RNA extracted from PBMCs. The sample was also reused in another study, on T cells in Graves' hyperthyroidism and ophthalmopathy. That investigation notes: Exclusions: uncontrolled infection, other autoimmune disease, pregnancy, lactation.

The source of this sequence is a woman aged 25-40 years with Graves disease. The specimen was peripheral blood mononuclear cells (PBMCs), collected at new diagnosis, from a patient treated with antithyroid drugs.

The CDR3 DNA reads TGCAGTGCTAGAGACCCCTCGACAGGAGGGTCGGCCGTATATGGCTACACCTTC. This translates into CSARDPSTGGSAVYGYTF. V gene TRBV20-1 combines with J gene TRBJ1-2, with D possibly matching TRBD1 (6 bases). This CDR3 spans 18 amino acids. Trimming pared 0 bases from V and 5 bases from J, leaving 25 bases between. From germline, CDR1 is DFQATT and CDR2 SNEGSKA (reference sequence).